The clone carrying this T cell receptor beta chain was found a few times. Its antigen remains unknown. The data originate from a study of T cell repertoires in cytomegalovirus infection. Across the study: Recently identified HLA-C-restricted CMV epitopes were used, and well-studied HLA-B-restricted CMV epitopes were used as well. Findings and limits, study-wide: HLA-C-restricted CMV-specific TCR beta clonotypes prevailed in the ex vivo response. Using cumulative public TCR beta family frequency, the authors identified those who carried CMV together with the relevant HLA.

TCRdb re-called the reads with MiXCR, one entry per CDR3 protein. The sample gives 100,000 to 150,000 distinct CDR3 sequences, 32% of which show up once; roughly 53% is in the top ten. V was clipped by 7 bases and J by 2 bases; unmatched bases: 4. Per the germline V gene, CDR1 is MNHNY and CDR2 is SVGAGI (reference sequence). The CDR3 is 13 residues long. The clonotype originates from a human donor in good health (CMV status not recorded). Some clones in this sample may be carry-over from other donors' samples. The chain recombines TRBV6-6 with TRBJ2-5, with TRBD1 matching over 7 bases. This specimen consisted of CD8+ T cells from cultured PBMCs, obtained from culture after CMV antigen stimulation. The CDR3 nucleotides read TGTGCCAGCACAGAGGACAGGCAAGAGACCCAGTACTTC. Translation: CASTEDRQETQYF.